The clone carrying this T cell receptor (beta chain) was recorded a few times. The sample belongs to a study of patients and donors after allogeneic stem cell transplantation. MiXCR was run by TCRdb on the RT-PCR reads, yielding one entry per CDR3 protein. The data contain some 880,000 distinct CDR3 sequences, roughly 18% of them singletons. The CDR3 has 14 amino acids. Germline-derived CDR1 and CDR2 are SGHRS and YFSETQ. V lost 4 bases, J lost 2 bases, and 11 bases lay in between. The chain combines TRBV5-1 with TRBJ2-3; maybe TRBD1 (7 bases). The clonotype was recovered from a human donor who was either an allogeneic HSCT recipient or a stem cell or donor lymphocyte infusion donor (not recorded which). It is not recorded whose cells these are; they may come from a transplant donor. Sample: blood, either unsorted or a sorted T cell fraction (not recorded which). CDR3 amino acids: CASSAGQTTDTQYF. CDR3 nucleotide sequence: TGCGCCAGCAGCGCGGGACAGACCACAGATACGCAGTATTTT.